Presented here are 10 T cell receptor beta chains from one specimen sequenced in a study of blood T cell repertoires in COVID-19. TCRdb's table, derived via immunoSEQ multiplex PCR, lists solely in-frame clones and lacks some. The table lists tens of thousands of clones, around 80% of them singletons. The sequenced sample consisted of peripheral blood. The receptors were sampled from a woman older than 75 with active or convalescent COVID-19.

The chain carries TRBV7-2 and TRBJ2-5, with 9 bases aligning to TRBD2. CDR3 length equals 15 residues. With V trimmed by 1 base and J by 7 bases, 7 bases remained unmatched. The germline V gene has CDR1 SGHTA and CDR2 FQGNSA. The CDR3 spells CASSLGGGAGGTQYF. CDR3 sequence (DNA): TGTGCCAGCAGCTTAGGCGGGGGGGCCGGGGGGACCCAGTACTTC.

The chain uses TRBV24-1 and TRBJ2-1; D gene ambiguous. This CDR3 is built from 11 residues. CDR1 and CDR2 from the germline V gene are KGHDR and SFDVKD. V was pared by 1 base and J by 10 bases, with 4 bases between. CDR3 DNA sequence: TGTGCCACCAGTGATTTCGGGGAGCAGTTCTTC. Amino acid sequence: CATSDFGEQFF.

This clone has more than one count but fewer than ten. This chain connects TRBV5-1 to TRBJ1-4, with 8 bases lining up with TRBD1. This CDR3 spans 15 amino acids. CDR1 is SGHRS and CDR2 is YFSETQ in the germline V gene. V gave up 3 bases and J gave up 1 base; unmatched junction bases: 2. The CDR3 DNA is TGCGCCAGCAGCTCCGGACAGGGAACTAATGAAAAACTGTTTTTT. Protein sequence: CASSSGQGTNEKLFF.

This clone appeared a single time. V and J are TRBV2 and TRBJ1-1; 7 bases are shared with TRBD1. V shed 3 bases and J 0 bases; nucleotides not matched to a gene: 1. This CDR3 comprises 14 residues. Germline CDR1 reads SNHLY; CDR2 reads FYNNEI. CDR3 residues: CASSEDRMNTEAFF. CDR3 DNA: TGTGCCAGCAGTGAGGACAGGATGAACACTGAAGCTTTCTTT.

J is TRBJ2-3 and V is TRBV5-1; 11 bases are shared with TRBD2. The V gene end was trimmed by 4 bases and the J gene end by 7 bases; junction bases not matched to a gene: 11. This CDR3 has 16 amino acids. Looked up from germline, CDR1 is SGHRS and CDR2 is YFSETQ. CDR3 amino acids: CASSAQGSGGANTQYF. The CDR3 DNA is TGCGCCAGCAGCGCGCAGGGTAGCGGGGGGGCTAATACGCAGTATTTT.

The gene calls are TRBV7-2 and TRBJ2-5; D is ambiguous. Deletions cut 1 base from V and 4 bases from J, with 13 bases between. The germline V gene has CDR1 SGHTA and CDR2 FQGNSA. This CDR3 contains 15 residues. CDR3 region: CASSLDKEKGETQYF. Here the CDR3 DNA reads TGTGCCAGCAGCTTAGACAAGGAGAAAGGAGAGACCCAGTACTTC.

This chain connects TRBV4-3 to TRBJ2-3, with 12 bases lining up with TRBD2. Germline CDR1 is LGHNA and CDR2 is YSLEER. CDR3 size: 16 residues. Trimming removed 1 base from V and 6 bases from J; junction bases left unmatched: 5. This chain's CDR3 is CASSQGLAGGVDTQYF. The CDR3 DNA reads TGCGCCAGCAGCCAAGGTCTAGCGGGGGGGGTGGATACGCAGTATTTT.

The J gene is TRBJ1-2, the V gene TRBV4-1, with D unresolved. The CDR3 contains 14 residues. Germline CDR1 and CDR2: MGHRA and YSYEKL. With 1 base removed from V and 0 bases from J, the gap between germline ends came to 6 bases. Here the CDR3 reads CASSQVEANYGYTF. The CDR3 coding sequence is TGCGCCAGCAGCCAAGTGGAGGCTAACTATGGCTACACCTTC.

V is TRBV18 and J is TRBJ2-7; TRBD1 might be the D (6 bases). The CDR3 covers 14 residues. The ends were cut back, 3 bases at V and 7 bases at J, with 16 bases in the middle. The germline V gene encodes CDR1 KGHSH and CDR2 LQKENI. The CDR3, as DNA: TGTGCCAGCTCACCGAAAACAGGGTCGGGGGAGCAGTACTTC. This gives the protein CASSPKTGSGEQYF.

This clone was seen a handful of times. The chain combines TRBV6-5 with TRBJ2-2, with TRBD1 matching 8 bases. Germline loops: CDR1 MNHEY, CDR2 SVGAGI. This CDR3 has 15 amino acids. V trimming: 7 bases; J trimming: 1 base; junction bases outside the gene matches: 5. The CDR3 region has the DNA TGTGCCAGCACCAAGGGACAGGAGAACACCGGGGAGCTGTTTTTT. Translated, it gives CASTKGQENTGELFF.